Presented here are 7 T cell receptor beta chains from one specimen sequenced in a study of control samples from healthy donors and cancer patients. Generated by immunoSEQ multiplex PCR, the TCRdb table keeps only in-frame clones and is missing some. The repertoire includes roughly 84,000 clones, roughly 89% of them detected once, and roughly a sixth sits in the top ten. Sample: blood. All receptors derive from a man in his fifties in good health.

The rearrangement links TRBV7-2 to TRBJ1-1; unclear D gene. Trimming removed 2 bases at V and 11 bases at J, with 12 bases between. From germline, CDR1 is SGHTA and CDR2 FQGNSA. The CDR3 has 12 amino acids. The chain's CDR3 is CASSLFGEVAFF. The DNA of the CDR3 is TGTGCCAGCAGCTTATTTGGGGAGGTGGCTTTCTTT.

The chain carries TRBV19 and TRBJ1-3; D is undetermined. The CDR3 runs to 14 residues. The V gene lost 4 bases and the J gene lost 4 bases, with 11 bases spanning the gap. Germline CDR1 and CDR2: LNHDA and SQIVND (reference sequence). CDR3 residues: CASSTPFGGNTIYF. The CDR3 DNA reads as TGTGCCAGTAGTACCCCCTTCGGCGGAAACACCATATATTTT.

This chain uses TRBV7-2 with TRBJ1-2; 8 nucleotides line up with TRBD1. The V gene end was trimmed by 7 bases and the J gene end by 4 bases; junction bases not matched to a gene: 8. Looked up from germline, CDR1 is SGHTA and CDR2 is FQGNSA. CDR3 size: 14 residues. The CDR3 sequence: CASTGDRGPYGYTF. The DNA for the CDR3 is TGTGCCAGCACCGGCGACAGGGGCCCCTATGGCTACACCTTC.

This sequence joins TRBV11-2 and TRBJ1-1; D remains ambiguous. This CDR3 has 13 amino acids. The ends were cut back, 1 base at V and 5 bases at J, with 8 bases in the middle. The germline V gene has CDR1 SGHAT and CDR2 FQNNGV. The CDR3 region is CASSLAGETEAFF. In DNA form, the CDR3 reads TGTGCCAGCAGCTTAGCTGGGGAAACTGAAGCTTTCTTT.

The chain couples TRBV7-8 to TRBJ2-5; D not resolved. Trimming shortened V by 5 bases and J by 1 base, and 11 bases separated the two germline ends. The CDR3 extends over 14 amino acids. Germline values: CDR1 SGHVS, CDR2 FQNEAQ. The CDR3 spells CASSAGRTQETQYF. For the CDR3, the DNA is TGTGCCAGCAGCGCCGGACGGACCCAAGAGACCCAGTACTTC.

In DNA, the CDR3 is TGTGCCAGCAGTCCGAGTGGACAGCTCTTTAACTATGGCTACACCTTC. Translation gives CASSPSGQLFNYGYTF. This rearrangement joins TRBV27 to TRBJ1-2; perhaps TRBD1 as D (6 bases). Trimming removed 5 bases from V and 1 base from J, with 17 bases in between. CDR3 length: 16 amino acids. The germline V gene has CDR1 MNHEY and CDR2 SMNVEV (reference sequence).

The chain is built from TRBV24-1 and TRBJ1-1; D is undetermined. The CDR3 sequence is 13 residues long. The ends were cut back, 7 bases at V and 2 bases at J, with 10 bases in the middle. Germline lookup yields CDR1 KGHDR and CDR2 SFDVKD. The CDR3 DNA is TGTGCCACCAGAGCGCAGCTAAACACTGAAGCTTTCTTT. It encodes CATRAQLNTEAFF.